This is a list of T cell receptor beta chains from one sample in a study of T cell repertoires in cytomegalovirus infection. For these TCRs, the target antigens are not known. TCRdb used MiXCR to reprocess the reads, holding one entry per CDR3 protein. The sample has about 500,000 distinct CDR3 sequences, around 35% seen once. The material was cultured PBMCs, obtained from culture after CMV antigen stimulation. Every receptor here comes from a human donor in good health (CMV status not recorded). Some clones in this sample may be carry-over from other donors' samples. Both conserved end residues are part of each CDR3. Each record gives: V gene, CDR3 protein.

>TRBV11-3
CASSRRTGANTEAFF
>TRBV7-2
CASSLEVLTNEQFF
>TRBV4-1
CASSQVTGENYGYTF
>TRBV29-1
CSAGTGLYEQYF
>TRBV7-2
CASSLVTSGRGGQETQYF
>TRBV10-3
CAISELGGTEAFF
>TRBV12-5
CASGPGPGQGGSSGNTIYF
>TRBV5-1
CASSLGDREGETQYF
>TRBV29-1
CIASRGLNSLSSYNEQFF
>TRBV15
CATARQGKRNQPQHF
>TRBV7-9
CASSKGLAGNIQYF
>TRBV28
CASSLNLGTGDF
>TRBV28
CASSLSDRALTRTF
>TRBV7-2
CASSFKGQKETQYF
>TRBV6-1
CASSEALGGPSNQPQHF
>TRBV20-1
CSARGRPGGYEQYF
>TRBV11-2
CASSLEGAESNEQFF
>TRBV11-1
CASSQAGRRANEQFF
>TRBV7-9
CASSAPGGANEKLFF
>TRBV19
CASSIQRQSPLHF
>TRBV3-1
CASSPRGEDPLGEQFF
>TRBV12-3/TRBV12-4
CASSHDSTTGSYGYTF
>TRBV7-4
CASSLGNAGPEAFF
>TRBV27
CASSLYGTAVAYEQYF
>TRBV28
CATRGYPGQGGSGANVLTF
>TRBV6-5
CASSSSGTSGFGEQYF
>TRBV5-1
CASSAAGTGPYEQYF
>TRBV29-1
CSAGQLNTEAFF
>TRBV7-2
CASSLGQGADTQYF
>TRBV6-5
CASSSPSRAGTEAFF
>TRBV11-2
CASSFALAGNTIYF
>TRBV5-4
CASSTPGGGVQETQYF
>TRBV20-1
CSARGSVRSEQFF
>TRBV6-5
CASSDMYGYTF
>TRBV12-3/TRBV12-4
CASSINREKLFF
>TRBV7-2
CASSLEGTSDYGYTF
>TRBV4-1
CASSQDLAGDQPQHF
>TRBV28
CASALTGGGYEQYF
>TRBV6-1
CASREDSAGGGDEQFF
>TRBV20-1
CSARRLDDEKLFF
>TRBV7-7
CASSPNPGRVQETQYF
>TRBV5-1
CASSTRSSVQETQYF
>TRBV27
CASSATASYEQYF
>TRBV7-9
CASSLRSGIPTYNEQFF
>TRBV7-2
CASSSYSGGTGELFF
>TRBV7-7
CASSADSGAEAFF
>TRBV24-1
CATSDPGGPQHF